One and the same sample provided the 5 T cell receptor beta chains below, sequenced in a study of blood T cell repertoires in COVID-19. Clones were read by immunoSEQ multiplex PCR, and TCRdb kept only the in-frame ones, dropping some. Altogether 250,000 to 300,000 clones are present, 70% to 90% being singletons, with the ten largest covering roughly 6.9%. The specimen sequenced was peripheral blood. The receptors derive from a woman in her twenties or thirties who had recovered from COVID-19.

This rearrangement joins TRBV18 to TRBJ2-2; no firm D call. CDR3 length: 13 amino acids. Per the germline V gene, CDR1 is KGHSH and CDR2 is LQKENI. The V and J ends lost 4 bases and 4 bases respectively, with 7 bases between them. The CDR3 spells CASSRTTTGELFF. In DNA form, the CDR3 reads TGTGCCAGCTCACGAACTACCACCGGGGAGCTGTTTTTT.

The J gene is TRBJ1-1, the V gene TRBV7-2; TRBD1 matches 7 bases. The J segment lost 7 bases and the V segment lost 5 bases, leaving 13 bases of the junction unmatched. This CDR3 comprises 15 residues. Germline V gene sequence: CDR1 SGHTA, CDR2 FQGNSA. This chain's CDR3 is CASSGRTGAEVEAFF. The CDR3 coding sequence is TGTGCCAGCAGCGGCCGGACAGGAGCCGAAGTTGAAGCTTTCTTT.

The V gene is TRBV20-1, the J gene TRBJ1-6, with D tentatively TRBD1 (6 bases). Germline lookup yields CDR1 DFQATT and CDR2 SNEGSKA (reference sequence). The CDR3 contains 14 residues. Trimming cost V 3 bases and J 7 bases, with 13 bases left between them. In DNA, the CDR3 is TGCAGTGCTAGTAGCAGGGGAGGGAATTCACCCCTCCACTTT. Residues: CSASSRGGNSPLHF.

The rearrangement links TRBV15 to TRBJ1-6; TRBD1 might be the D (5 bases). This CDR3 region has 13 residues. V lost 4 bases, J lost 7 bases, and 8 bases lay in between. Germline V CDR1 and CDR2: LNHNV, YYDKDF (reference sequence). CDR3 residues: CATSTGWNSPLHF. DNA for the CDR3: TGTGCCACCAGCACAGGGTGGAATTCACCCCTCCACTTT.

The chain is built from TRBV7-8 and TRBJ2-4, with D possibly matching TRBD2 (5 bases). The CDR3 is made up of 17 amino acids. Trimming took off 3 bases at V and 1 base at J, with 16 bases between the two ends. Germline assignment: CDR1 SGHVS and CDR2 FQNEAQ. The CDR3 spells CASSLTRVGYAKNIQYF. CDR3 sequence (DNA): TGTGCCAGCAGCTTGACGAGGGTGGGATATGCCAAAAACATTCAGTACTTC.